Following are 8 T cell receptor beta chains from one sample sequenced in a study of cytomegalovirus exposure and HLA in healthy donors. PCR primers comprised 60 Vbeta and 13 Jbeta primers. Profiled with immunoSEQ multiplex PCR; TCRdb holds only in-frame clones, not every one. The data hold 210,000 or so clones, with roughly 80% observed a single time. The sequenced material came from PBMCs. All receptors come from a woman in her 30s in good health and CMV-seropositive.

The V and J genes are TRBV27 and TRBJ2-7; 7 bases fit TRBD1. The germline gives CDR1 MNHEY, CDR2 SMNVEV (reference sequence). Trimming at V came to 5 bases and at J to 1 base, leaving 8 bases not matched to a gene. This CDR3 contains 15 residues. Here the CDR3 DNA reads TGTGCCAGCAGTACCGACAGGGTGGGGTCCTACGAGCAGTACTTC. Its translation: CASSTDRVGSYEQYF.

This clone appeared a single time. This chain links TRBV4-2 with TRBJ1-2, with TRBD1 matching over 7 bases. Germline trimming cut 5 bases from V and 7 bases from J; bases unmatched to any gene: 10. This CDR3 is built from 14 residues. Germline-derived CDR1 and CDR2 are LGHNA and YNFKEQ. CDR3 sequence reads: CASSLGERGLGYTF. The CDR3 DNA sequence: TGTGCCAGCAGCTTAGGCGAGAGGGGGCTTGGCTACACCTTC.

The rearrangement uses TRBV30 and TRBJ2-3, with D tentatively TRBD2 (5 bases). Per germline, CDR1 GTSNPN and CDR2 SVGIG (reference sequence). This CDR3 contains 15 residues. V was pared by 0 bases and J by 9 bases, with 19 bases between. The CDR3 sequence is CAWSVESIGKDTQYF. Written as DNA, the CDR3 is TGTGCCTGGAGTGTGGAGTCTATCGGGAAAGACACGCAGTATTTT. The full variable domain, with the rest looked up from reference TRBV30 and TRBJ2-3, is SQTIHQWPATLVQPVGSPLSLECTVEGTSNPNLYWYRQAAGRGLQLLFYSVGIGQISSEVPQNLSASRPQDRQFILSSKKLLLSDSGFYLCAWSVESIGKDTQYFGPGTRLTVL.

This chain uses TRBV6-1 with TRBJ2-7; possible D gene TRBD1, 6 bases. The CDR3 is 15 amino acids. The ends were cut back, 2 bases at V and 3 bases at J, with 14 bases in the middle. Germline V gives CDR1 MNHNS, CDR2 SASEGT. CDR3 bases: TGTGCCAGCAGTGAAATGTGGACAGAGGGCTACGAGCAGTACTTC. Amino acids: CASSEMWTEGYEQYF.

This clone was counted a single time. The V and J genes are TRBV4-2 and TRBJ1-2, with D unresolved. Germline CDR1 is LGHNA and CDR2 is YNFKEQ. V shed 0 bases and J shed 1 base, with 3 bases lying between them. The CDR3 sequence is 13 residues long. The CDR3 region is CASSQEYNYGYTF. The DNA of the CDR3 is TGTGCCAGCAGCCAAGAGTATAACTATGGCTACACCTTC.

The chain uses TRBV7-9 and TRBJ2-3; unclear D gene. V was shortened by 0 bases and J by 4 bases, with 14 bases between the two germline ends. The CDR3 consists of 16 residues. The germline V gene has CDR1 SEHNR and CDR2 FQNEAQ (reference sequence). The CDR3 region is CASSLARSRIADTQYF. CDR3 nucleotides: TGTGCCAGCAGCTTAGCGCGGAGTAGAATCGCAGATACGCAGTATTTT.

The J gene is TRBJ2-7, the V gene TRBV10-1, with 7 bases that match TRBD1. The germline CDR1 and CDR2 sequences are WNHNN and SYGVQD (reference sequence). V lost 0 bases to trimming and J lost 4 bases; unmatched junction nucleotides: 12. The CDR3 has 17 residues. For the CDR3, the DNA is TGCGCCAGCAGTGAGTCATTGGGGACAGATTATATTTACGAGCAGTACTTC. It codes for CASSESLGTDYIYEQYF.

The rearrangement uses TRBV4-1 and TRBJ2-5, with D possibly being TRBD2 (5 bases). The closer fit of TRBJ2-7 to the DNA end suggests the J call may be wrong. This CDR3 contains 15 residues. Germline V gene sequence: CDR1 MGHRA, CDR2 YSYEKL. CDR3 DNA sequence: TGCGCCAGCAGCCAAGATCCCGGGGTAAACTACGAGCAGTACTTC. Protein product: CASSQDPGVNYEQYF.